This is a list of T cell receptor beta chains from one sample in a study of T cell responses to AZD1222 COVID-19 vaccine. The assay was immunoSEQ multiplex PCR, and TCRdb's table has in-frame clones only and misses some. The sample holds about 150,000 clones, under 95% seen once. This specimen consisted of peripheral blood, obtained on day 0 of AZD1222 vaccination. The receptors originated from an adult in good health. Both conserved end residues are trimmed from each CDR3. The order of the fields is J gene, V gene, CDR3 protein.

J gene: TRBJ2-2; V gene: TRBV11-1; CDR3 protein: ASRIGRNTGELF
J gene: TRBJ2-7; V gene: TRBV5-1; CDR3 protein: ASSLAGSEQY
J gene: TRBJ2-5; V gene: TRBV6-6; CDR3 protein: ASSYGGRKETQY
J gene: TRBJ2-5; V gene: TRBV7-2; CDR3 protein: ASKAGLASGGETQY
J gene: TRBJ1-5; V gene: TRBV9; CDR3 protein: ASSASGQYQPQH
J gene: TRBJ1-5; V gene: TRBV15; CDR3 protein: ATSGTLGWGQPQH
J gene: TRBJ1-2; V gene: TRBV7-2; CDR3 protein: ASSLNSGFNYGYT
J gene: TRBJ2-1; V gene: TRBV27; CDR3 protein: ASSSSGTSPYNEQF
J gene: TRBJ2-1; V gene: TRBV27; CDR3 protein: ASTTRGASSYNEQF
J gene: TRBJ1-2; V gene: TRBV10-3; CDR3 protein: AIRGTRSNYGYT
J gene: TRBJ1-5; V gene: TRBV27; CDR3 protein: ASSSQGLSNQPQH
J gene: TRBJ1-2; V gene: TRBV21-1; CDR3 protein: ASNSRGYGYT
J gene: TRBJ1-5; V gene: TRBV5-6; CDR3 protein: ASSLAGSQPQH
J gene: TRBJ1-1; V gene: TRBV29-1; CDR3 protein: SVKPPLRGTEAF
J gene: TRBJ2-1; V gene: TRBV6-5; CDR3 protein: ASSSTRYNEQF
J gene: TRBJ1-5; V gene: TRBV10-2; CDR3 protein: ASSEAGTTRPQH
J gene: TRBJ1-1; V gene: TRBV5-1; CDR3 protein: ASSSRQGASEAF
J gene: TRBJ1-4; V gene: TRBV7-2; CDR3 protein: ASSLSPWRTNEKLF
J gene: TRBJ1-3; V gene: TRBV12-3/TRBV12-4; CDR3 protein: ASSTSGNTIY
J gene: TRBJ2-1; V gene: TRBV12-5; CDR3 protein: ASGFSVARDGSYNEQF
J gene: TRBJ1-2; V gene: TRBV6-1; CDR3 protein: ASSELTDLFGTNYGYT
J gene: TRBJ1-2; V gene: TRBV30; CDR3 protein: AWSVRARLNYGYT
J gene: TRBJ1-1; V gene: TRBV6-5; CDR3 protein: ASRSGQPEAF
J gene: TRBJ1-5; V gene: TRBV28; CDR3 protein: ASSSDPRQPQH
J gene: TRBJ1-5; V gene: TRBV9; CDR3 protein: ASTPGSQPQH
J gene: TRBJ2-1; V gene: TRBV18; CDR3 protein: ASSPPSTGISGEQF
J gene: TRBJ1-1; V gene: TRBV3-1/TRBV3-2; CDR3 protein: ASSARDGGFNTEAF
J gene: TRBJ2-3; V gene: TRBV5-1; CDR3 protein: ASRRGGSSTDTQY
J gene: TRBJ1-6; V gene: TRBV30; CDR3 protein: AWSVGTGNSPLH
J gene: TRBJ1-1; V gene: TRBV6-5; CDR3 protein: ASQVTMGGRPEAF
J gene: TRBJ1-5; V gene: TRBV2; CDR3 protein: ASSDSNQPQH
J gene: TRBJ2-7; V gene: TRBV19; CDR3 protein: ASSIEFYEQY
J gene: TRBJ2-3; V gene: TRBV7-6; CDR3 protein: ASSSLAGGHLVIRDTQY
J gene: TRBJ1-6; V gene: TRBV19; CDR3 protein: ASSIGTRGNSPLH
J gene: TRBJ2-1; V gene: TRBV27; CDR3 protein: ASSFRQYNEQF
J gene: TRBJ2-7; V gene: TRBV7-9; CDR3 protein: ASSSGSSYEQY
J gene: TRBJ2-2; V gene: TRBV14; CDR3 protein: ASSQDWVQVTNTGELF
J gene: TRBJ1-1; V gene: TRBV28; CDR3 protein: ASSLDRAMNTEAF
J gene: TRBJ1-1; V gene: TRBV11-2; CDR3 protein: ASSFGQGSTEAF
J gene: TRBJ1-2; V gene: TRBV11-2; CDR3 protein: ASSARQGLSYGYT